This T cell receptor (beta chain) was sequenced for a study of shared clonotypes between healthy human individuals. This clone is a singleton in its sample. The antigen is unknown. The CDR3 has 14 residues. Trimming took off 8 bases at V and 0 bases at J, with 8 bases between the two ends. Germline assignment: CDR1 LNHNV and CDR2 YYDKDF (reference sequence). Here immunoSEQ multiplex PCR was the method, and the copy in TCRdb shows in-frame clones only, minus some. Seen here are about 1.1 million clones, approximately 80% observed once, and the top ten hold over 0.8%. Study results and caveats: At large depth, rarefaction still showed sorted-subset sequencing to be incomplete.

The receptor was isolated from a man younger than 35 in good health. Some clones in this sample may be carry-over from other donors' samples. This rearrangement joins TRBV15 to TRBJ2-6; D is uncertain. Material: memory CD4+ T cells from PBMCs. Sample subset: CD45RA-negative fraction. The CDR3 coding sequence is TGTGCCACCGCCTCGGTCTCTGGGGCCAACGTCCTGACTTTC. It codes for CATASVSGANVLTF.